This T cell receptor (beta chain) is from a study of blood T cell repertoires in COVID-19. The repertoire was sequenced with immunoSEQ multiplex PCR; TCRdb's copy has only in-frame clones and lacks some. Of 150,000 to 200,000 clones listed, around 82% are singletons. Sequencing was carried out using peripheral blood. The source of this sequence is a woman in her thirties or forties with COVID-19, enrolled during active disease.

The CDR3 DNA reads as TGTGCCAGCGGGCGAACTAGCGGGGGTAACTATGAGCAGTTCTTC. Protein product: CASGRTSGGNYEQFF. V gene TRBV6-5 combines with J gene TRBJ2-1, with 11 bases that match TRBD2. This CDR3 has 15 amino acids. J lost 8 bases, V lost 8 bases, and 11 bases had no gene match. The germline V gene encodes CDR1 MNHEY and CDR2 SVGAGI.